A single sample is the source of the 9 T cell receptor beta chains below, sequenced in a study of blood T cell repertoires in COVID-19. Using immunoSEQ multiplex PCR, the repertoire was profiled, and TCRdb retains in-frame clones only, with some absent. The sample carries 150,000 to 200,000 clones, roughly 84% recorded once. Material for sequencing was PBMCs or T cells enriched from blood (not recorded which). The source of these receptors is a man aged 60-69 years who had recovered from COVID-19.

The chain uses TRBV9 and TRBJ1-2, with TRBD1 identical over 7 bases. The junction had 6 bases not matched to a gene; V was cut back by 4 bases and J by 6 bases. Germline assignment: CDR1 SGDLS and CDR2 YYNGEE. The CDR3 has 13 residues. The CDR3 protein is CASSYQQGNGYTF. The CDR3 region has the DNA TGTGCCAGCAGCTACCAACAGGGGAATGGCTACACCTTC.

The V call is TRBV5-1, the J call TRBJ1-2, with D unresolved. This CDR3 has 13 amino acids. Germline V lookup: CDR1 SGHRS, CDR2 YFSETQ. V lost 3 bases to trimming and J lost 2 bases, with 8 bases between them. The CDR3 region has the DNA TGCGCCAGCAGCTCAGAATTAAACTATGGCTACACCTTC. Translated: CASSSELNYGYTF.

The V and J genes are TRBV24-1 and TRBJ1-5; tentatively, D is TRBD1 (5 bases). The CDR3 totals 15 residues. Per germline, CDR1 KGHDR and CDR2 SFDVKD. V was clipped by 4 bases and J by 0 bases, with 9 bases between them. CDR3 in amino acids: CATSEQGYSNQPQHF. DNA of the CDR3: TGTGCCACCAGTGAGCAGGGATATAGCAATCAGCCCCAGCATTTT.

The CDR3 region is CASTPGQGRYEQYF. In nucleotides, the CDR3 is TGTGCCAGTACTCCGGGACAGGGGAGATACGAGCAGTACTTC. The V and J genes are TRBV19 and TRBJ2-7; 10 positions match TRBD1. The CDR3 covers 14 residues. The V and J ends lost 7 bases and 4 bases, in that order; junction bases with no gene match: 7. Germline loops: CDR1 LNHDA, CDR2 SQIVND (reference sequence).

This clone was detected a few times. The chain is built from TRBV24-1 and TRBJ1-1, with D possibly being TRBD1 (5 bases). V gave up 9 bases and J gave up 10 bases, with 14 bases separating them. Per germline, CDR1 KGHDR and CDR2 SFDVKD. The CDR3 totals 11 residues. CDR3 region: CATRRGEAAFF. In nucleotides, the CDR3 is TGTGCCACCCGACGGGGGGAGGCAGCTTTCTTT.

The rearrangement joins TRBV11-2 to TRBJ2-7; 11 nucleotides agree with TRBD2. CDR1 is SGHAT and CDR2 is FQNNGV in the germline V gene. V lost 4 bases and J lost 4; bases outside the gene matches: 6. The CDR3 totals 15 residues. The CDR3 DNA sequence: TGTGCCAGCAGCTCTCCACTAGCGGGAGATTACGAGCAGTACTTC. This encodes CASSSPLAGDYEQYF.

This chain joins TRBV6-5 and TRBJ1-1, with D uncertain. Germline values: CDR1 MNHEY, CDR2 SVGAGI. Trimming took off 6 bases at V and 5 bases at J, with 19 bases between the two ends. This CDR3 is 15 amino acids long. The CDR3 is CASSPLHTQKTEAFF. The CDR3, as DNA: TGTGCCAGCAGCCCACTTCACACACAGAAGACTGAAGCTTTCTTT.

The chain recombines TRBV7-8 with TRBJ2-1; 12 nucleotides match TRBD2. The CDR3 is 15 residues long. The J segment lost 7 bases and the V segment lost 5 bases, leaving 6 bases of the junction unmatched. CDR1 SGHVS and CDR2 FQNEAQ come from the germline V gene. The CDR3, as DNA: TGTGCCAGCAGCATTCTCGGACTAGCGGGGAATGAGCAGTTCTTC. It codes for CASSILGLAGNEQFF.

This rearrangement joins TRBV2 to TRBJ2-7, with D possibly TRBD1 on 6 matching bases. Trimming shortened V by 2 bases and J by 3 bases, and 20 bases separated the two germline ends. The CDR3 extends over 17 amino acids. Germline CDR1 SNHLY, CDR2 FYNNEI. Here the CDR3 reads CASSELLGGTSGYEQYF. The CDR3 bases are TGTGCCAGCAGTGAATTATTAGGTGGGACATCCGGCTACGAGCAGTACTTC. The entire variable domain, with the rest obtained from reference TRBV2 and TRBJ2-7, is as follows: EPEVTQTPSHQVTQMGQEVILRCVPISNHLYFYWYRQILGQKVEFLVSFYNNEISEKSEIFDDQFSVERPDGSNFTLKIRSTKLEDSAMYFCASSELLGGTSGYEQYFGPGTRLTVT.